Following are 27 T cell receptor beta chains from one sample sequenced in a study of T cell changes during pregnancy in multiple sclerosis. Produced via immunoSEQ multiplex PCR; TCRdb's table is partial and in-frame only. The sample shows around 72,000 clones, approximately 94% of them seen only once. The starting material was peripheral blood, obtained in the second trimester of pregnancy. The receptors derive from a female donor in good health, enrolled as a control in a pregnancy study.

The CDR3 loop is CASSPSGTGSYEQYF. CDR3 DNA: TGTGCCAGCTCACCATCCGGGACAGGGAGTTACGAGCAGTACTTC. This chain uses TRBV18 with TRBJ2-7; 9 nucleotides match TRBD1. Germline assignment: CDR1 KGHSH and CDR2 LQKENI. The trim removed 2 bases at V and 4 bases at J, leaving 6 bases unmatched. This CDR3 comprises 15 residues.

The V gene is TRBV28, the J gene TRBJ1-4; 8 nucleotides match TRBD1. The germline V gene has CDR1 MDHEN and CDR2 SYDVKM. The CDR3 sequence is 15 residues long. J gave up 3 bases and V 5 bases, and 5 bases lay outside the gene matches. The CDR3: CASSIHRGANEKLFF. DNA of the CDR3: TGTGCCAGCAGTATCCACAGGGGGGCTAATGAAAAACTGTTTTTT.

The CDR3 loop reads CSVEDGRHTEAFF. The CDR3 DNA follows: TGCAGCGTTGAAGATGGGAGGCACACTGAAGCTTTCTTT. V usage is TRBV29-1 and J usage is TRBJ1-1; D is ambiguous. The germline gives CDR1 SQVTM, CDR2 ANQGSEA. The V gene lost 0 bases and the J gene lost 3 bases, with 8 bases spanning the gap. This CDR3 contains 13 residues.

The rearrangement uses TRBV5-1 and TRBJ2-2; D is uncertain. The germline gives CDR1 SGHRS, CDR2 YFSETQ. Trimming shortened V by 2 bases and J by 5 bases, and 13 bases separated the two germline ends. The CDR3 is 15 amino acids. DNA of the CDR3: TGCGCCAGCAGCTTCGTCAAAGGAGTAACCGGGGAGCTGTTTTTT. Residues: CASSFVKGVTGELFF.

V is TRBV10-3 and J is TRBJ2-3, with D possibly TRBD1 on 6 matching bases. The germline V gene has CDR1 ENHRY and CDR2 SYGVKD. V was pared by 7 bases and J by 3 bases, with 8 bases between. The CDR3 is made up of 12 amino acids. As DNA, the CDR3 is TGTGCCATCAAGGGGGAGACAGATACGCAGTATTTT. Amino acids: CAIKGETDTQYF.

The CDR3 sequence is CASSLGRDNSPLHF. DNA of the CDR3: TGCGCCAGCAGCCTGGGACGGGATAATTCACCCCTCCACTTT. J is TRBJ1-6 and V is TRBV5-1, with a weak D call TRBD1 (5 bases). There are 14 residues in the CDR3. V shed 4 bases and J shed 5 bases, with 10 bases lying between them. CDR1 and CDR2 (germline): SGHRS, YFSETQ.

In its sample, this clone was seen once. The gene calls are TRBV7-8 and TRBJ1-5; 8 bases map to TRBD1. Losses at the gene ends were 5 bases for V and 5 bases for J; bases not matched to a gene: 5. CDR3 length: 14 amino acids. Germline assignment: CDR1 SGHVS and CDR2 FQNEAQ. The CDR3 bases are TGTGCCAGCAGCCGAGGACAGGGTCATCAGCCCCAGCATTTT. Translating gives CASSRGQGHQPQHF.

The V gene is TRBV6-5, the J gene TRBJ2-1; 7 bases agree with TRBD1. Germline lookup yields CDR1 MNHEY and CDR2 SVGAGI. The V gene end was trimmed by 0 bases and the J gene end by 6 bases; junction bases not matched to a gene: 2. The CDR3 covers 14 residues. In nucleotides, the CDR3 is TGTGCCAGCAGTTACTCGACAGGGTCCAATGAGCAGTTCTTC. Translated: CASSYSTGSNEQFF.

This chain connects TRBV28 to TRBJ1-5; D unresolved. Trimming cost V 7 bases and J 5 bases, with 18 bases left between them. Germline CDR1 MDHEN, CDR2 SYDVKM. This CDR3 has 15 amino acids. The CDR3 DNA sequence: TGTGCCAGCAACTCGGAGGGAGTGTTCCATCAGCCCCAGCATTTT. Translated: CASNSEGVFHQPQHF. The full variable domain, completed using reference TRBV28 and TRBJ1-5, is DVKVTQSSRYLVKRTGEKVFLECVQDMDHENMFWYRQDPGLGLRLIYFSYDVKMKEKGDIPEGYSVSREKKERFSLILESASTNQTSMYLCASNSEGVFHQPQHFGDGTRLSIL.

The rearrangement links TRBV5-6 to TRBJ1-1, with D unresolved. The CDR3 spans 13 residues. Trimming shortened V by 2 bases and J by 12 bases, and 17 bases separated the two germline ends. Germline V CDR1 and CDR2: SGHDT, YYEEEE. CDR3 coding DNA: TGTGCCAGCAGCTTTGAAGGCTCTAGCATGCCTTTCTTT. It yields the protein CASSFEGSSMPFF.

The chain employs TRBV7-9 and TRBJ1-2; D is unclear. Germline-derived CDR1 and CDR2 are SEHNR and FQNEAQ (reference sequence). The CDR3 contains 14 residues. V was pared by 4 bases and J by 5 bases, with 14 bases between. This CDR3 is CASSSTATLYGYTF. The CDR3 DNA sequence: TGTGCCAGCAGCTCAACAGCTACCCTTTATGGCTACACCTTC.

The rearrangement links TRBV7-8 to TRBJ2-3; TRBD1 matches 7 bases. The CDR3 runs to 14 residues. Germline lookup yields CDR1 SGHVS and CDR2 FQNEAQ. J lost 10 bases, V lost 5 bases, and 12 bases had no gene match. The CDR3 DNA is TGTGCCAGCAGCCATAGGGGGCCGGGGCGGGCGCAGTATTTT. Translation gives CASSHRGPGRAQYF.

The V and J genes are TRBV4-2 and TRBJ2-1; the D gene is possibly TRBD2 (7 bases). The CDR3 consists of 12 residues. V was pared by 4 bases and J by 10 bases, with 11 bases between. Germline CDR1 and CDR2: LGHNA and YNFKEQ. CDR3 loop: CASSLPGGEQFF. CDR3 bases: TGTGCCAGCAGCCTCCCGGGGGGCGAGCAGTTCTTC.

The chain combines TRBV28 with TRBJ2-7, with 7 bases fitting TRBD2. The CDR3 is made up of 14 amino acids. The ends lost 8 bases at V and 3 bases at J; junction bases unmatched: 10. Looked up from germline, CDR1 is MDHEN and CDR2 is SYDVKM. The CDR3 coding sequence is TGTGCCAGCTCTGGGGGGGTCGGATACTACGAGCAGTACTTC. It translates to CASSGGVGYYEQYF.

The rearrangement uses TRBV6-6 and TRBJ1-4; 7 bases agree with TRBD1. V shed 4 bases, J shed 7 bases, and the junction held 9 bases outside the gene matches. The CDR3 has 15 amino acids. Germline-derived CDR1 and CDR2 are MNHNY and SVGAGI (reference sequence). The CDR3 reads CASSFTGVQGEKLFF. The CDR3 nucleotides are TGTGCCAGCAGTTTTACAGGGGTTCAGGGTGAAAAACTGTTTTTT.

V and J are TRBV11-2 and TRBJ2-3, with D hard to call. V gave up 2 bases and J gave up 2 bases, with 8 bases separating them. Per germline, CDR1 SGHAT and CDR2 FQNNGV. There are 14 residues in the CDR3. CDR3 nucleotides: TGTGCCAGCAGCTTATTACTCAACACAGATACGCAGTATTTT. Amino acids: CASSLLLNTDTQYF.

This rearrangement joins TRBV6-5 to TRBJ1-6, with TRBD1 matching 10 bases. The CDR3 is made up of 14 amino acids. V shed 4 bases and J 7 bases; nucleotides not matched to a gene: 1. Germline lookup yields CDR1 MNHEY and CDR2 SVGAGI. CDR3: CASSLDRGNSPLHF. The CDR3, as DNA: TGTGCCAGCAGTTTGGACAGGGGGAATTCACCCCTCCACTTT.

The V gene is TRBV18, the J gene TRBJ2-3, with 8 bases fitting TRBD2. The CDR3 spans 14 residues. V gave up 6 bases and J gave up 4 bases; unmatched junction bases: 6. Germline values: CDR1 KGHSH, CDR2 LQKENI. The CDR3 loop is CASSGRGGPDTQYF. The CDR3 DNA is TGTGCCAGCTCGGGCCGGGGGGGCCCAGATACGCAGTATTTT. The complete variable domain, with remaining parts taken from reference TRBV18 and TRBJ2-3, reads NAGVMQNPRHLVRRRGQEARLRCSPMKGHSHVYWYRQLPEEGLKFMVYLQKENIIDESGMPKERFSAEFPKEGPSILRIQQVVRGDSAAYFCASSGRGGPDTQYFGPGTRLTVL.

The V gene is TRBV6-5, the J gene TRBJ1-6; 9 bases line up with TRBD1. Trimming at V came to 6 bases and at J to 4 bases, leaving 4 bases not matched to a gene. This CDR3 contains 15 residues. Germline CDR1 reads MNHEY; CDR2 reads SVGAGI. The CDR3 DNA is TGTGCCAGCAGAGGACAGGGGCTTTATAATTCACCCCTCCACTTT. Protein sequence: CASRGQGLYNSPLHF.

V gene TRBV30 combines with J gene TRBJ2-7; 7 bases are a match to TRBD1. The CDR3 runs 15 residues. V dropped 1 base and J dropped 3; count of bases not matched to a gene: 9. Germline-derived CDR1 and CDR2 are GTSNPN and SVGIG (reference sequence). CDR3 DNA: TGTGCCTGGAGTGAAGGGGACAGCACTTTCTACGAGCAGTACTTC. Translating it yields CAWSEGDSTFYEQYF.

CDR3 nucleotide sequence: TGTGCCAGCAGCTTAGCGCGGGGGCGAGGCTACACCTTC. Protein product: CASSLARGRGYTF. V gene TRBV7-9 combines with J gene TRBJ1-2, with a tentative D call TRBD1 (6 bases). Germline V gene lookup returns CDR1 SEHNR and CDR2 FQNEAQ (reference sequence). V gave up 0 bases and J gave up 8 bases, with 10 bases separating them. The CDR3 sequence is 13 residues long.

The chain uses TRBV9 and TRBJ1-4; D is uncertain. Germline V lookup: CDR1 SGDLS, CDR2 YYNGEE. Trimming stripped 2 bases from V and 3 bases from J, with 14 bases between. This CDR3 is 16 amino acids long. CDR3 amino acids: CASSVGGDWPNEKLFF. CDR3 nucleotide sequence: TGTGCCAGCAGCGTCGGAGGTGATTGGCCTAATGAAAAACTGTTTTTT.

The chain recombines TRBV6-5 with TRBJ2-5; 8 nucleotides agree with TRBD1. The V gene's germline CDR1 is MNHEY and CDR2 SVGAGI. There are 16 residues in the CDR3. V was pared by 0 bases and J by 2 bases, with 5 bases of the junction left unmatched. The CDR3 DNA follows: TGTGCCAGCAGTTACTCGGGGGACAGGCTTCAAGAGACCCAGTACTTC. Translating gives CASSYSGDRLQETQYF.

V is TRBV29-1 and J is TRBJ2-5, with TRBD1 identical over 7 bases. The V segment lost 4 bases and the J segment 2 bases; nucleotides outside the gene matches: 7. Germline V gives CDR1 SQVTM, CDR2 ANQGSEA. The CDR3 consists of 14 residues. The CDR3 is CSVVTGTEQETQYF. CDR3 DNA: TGCAGCGTTGTAACCGGGACAGAGCAAGAGACCCAGTACTTC. The full variable domain, its missing parts supplied by reference TRBV29-1 and TRBJ2-5, is SAVISQKPSRDICQRGTSLTIQCQVDSQVTMMFWYRQQPGQSLTLIATANQGSEATYESGFVIDKFPISRPNLTFSTLTVSNMSPEDSSIYLCSVVTGTEQETQYFGPGTRLLVL.

V gene TRBV7-2 combines with J gene TRBJ1-3, with unresolved D. The V and J ends lost 3 bases and 2 bases respectively, with 2 bases between them. Germline CDR1 reads SGHTA; CDR2 reads FQGNSA. The CDR3 loop spans 12 amino acids. The CDR3 reads CASSFTGNTIYF. CDR3 nucleotides: TGTGCCAGCAGCTTCACTGGAAACACCATATATTTT.

The chain employs TRBV19 and TRBJ2-7, with TRBD1 identical over 11 bases. V lost 5 bases, J lost 0 bases, and 3 bases stayed unmatched. Germline V gene lookup returns CDR1 LNHDA and CDR2 SQIVND (reference sequence). This CDR3 has 15 amino acids. DNA for the CDR3: TGTGCCAGTAGTCCCGGGACAGGGGGCTCCTACGAGCAGTACTTC. It codes for CASSPGTGGSYEQYF.

This chain joins TRBV5-4 and TRBJ2-2; 12 bases align to TRBD2. The CDR3 consists of 17 residues. CDR1 and CDR2 from the germline V gene are SGHNT and YYREEE (reference sequence). V trimming: 4 bases; J trimming: 1 base; junction bases outside the gene matches: 5. The CDR3 loop reads CASSRTGLAGNTGELFF. For the CDR3, the DNA is TGTGCCAGCAGCCGAACGGGACTAGCGGGGAACACCGGGGAGCTGTTTTTT. Together with reference TRBV5-4 and TRBJ2-2, the CDR3 gives the full variable domain: ETGVTQSPTHLIKTRGQQVTLRCSSQSGHNTVSWYQQALGQGPQFIFQYYREEENGRGNFPPRFSGLQFPNYSSELNVNALELDDSALYLCASSRTGLAGNTGELFFGEGSRLTVL.